The 13 T cell receptor beta chains presented below share a single source sample, sequenced in a study of response to subunit inactivated influenza vaccine. TCRdb reprocessed the RT-PCR reads with MiXCR, giving one entry per CDR3 protein. This sample carries hundreds of thousands of distinct CDR3 sequences, approximately 15% of them seen once, and the ten largest clones take 7.5% to 8%. The sample here was PBMCs from blood, taken 14 to 15 days before vaccination. The origin of the receptors is a man aged 50 or older who received an inactivated influenza vaccine.

The CDR3 loop is CASSLAVASGYNEQFF. The CDR3 region has the DNA TGTGCCAGCAGCTTAGCGGTAGCTAGCGGCTACAATGAGCAGTTCTTC. V usage is TRBV7-2 and J usage is TRBJ2-1; 7 bases fit TRBD2. V lost 0 bases and J lost 3; bases outside the gene matches: 5. Germline CDR1 is SGHTA and CDR2 is FQGNSA. The CDR3 sequence is 16 residues long.

The chain carries TRBV29-1 and TRBJ2-5; TRBD1 is a possible D gene (6 bases). Germline V CDR1 and CDR2: SQVTM, ANQGSEA. The CDR3 is 15 residues long. V gave up 2 bases and J gave up 7 bases, with 20 bases separating them. CDR3 sequence: CSVEPREIIGGTQYF. CDR3 bases: TGCAGCGTTGAACCCCGGGAAATTATAGGGGGGACCCAGTACTTC.

V usage is TRBV12-3 or TRBV12-4 and J usage is TRBJ2-6, with 7 bases fitting TRBD1. The CDR3 covers 17 residues. V lost 5 bases, J lost 1 base, and 8 bases stayed unmatched. The CDR3 nucleotides read TGTGCCAGCAGTCCGGGACAGCCACTATCTGGGGCCAACGTCCTGACTTTC. Its translation: CASSPGQPLSGANVLTF.

The V call is TRBV20-1, the J call TRBJ1-1; D is undetermined. CDR3 length: 13 residues. Germline CDR1 is DFQATT and CDR2 is SNEGSKA (reference sequence). V was shortened by 3 bases and J by 6 bases, with 14 bases between the two germline ends. CDR3 sequence (DNA): TGCAGTGCTAGGTCGGTTCTTGGGTCTGAAGCTTTCTTT. Residues: CSARSVLGSEAFF.

The J gene is TRBJ2-5, the V gene TRBV10-3; no clear D gene. Germline CDR1 reads ENHRY; CDR2 reads SYGVKD. Trimming shortened V by 3 bases and J by 2 bases, and 16 bases separated the two germline ends. This CDR3 has 16 residues. The CDR3 DNA reads TGTGCCATCAGTGACGGCGCCCGCCCACCTCAAGAGACCCAGTACTTC. Translated: CAISDGARPPQETQYF.

V and J are TRBV20-1 and TRBJ2-7; tentatively, D is TRBD2 (5 bases). The germline CDR1 and CDR2 sequences are DFQATT and SNEGSKA (reference sequence). The V end lost 1 base, the J end lost 0 bases, and 10 bases lay between the germline ends. The CDR3 length is 14 residues. The CDR3 loop reads CSARVEGFSYEQYF. The CDR3 nucleotides are TGCAGTGCTAGAGTCGAGGGATTCTCCTACGAGCAGTACTTC.

V and J are TRBV20-1 and TRBJ2-1; 10 bases match TRBD2. Germline lookup yields CDR1 DFQATT and CDR2 SNEGSKA (reference sequence). Unmatched junction bases numbered 4, after V lost 2 bases and J lost 0 bases. This CDR3 is built from 16 residues. DNA for the CDR3: TGCAGTGCTAGACCCATAGCGGGAGGCTCCTACAATGAGCAGTTCTTC. Residues: CSARPIAGGSYNEQFF.

This clonotype was seen a handful of times. One end of the junction varies from germline; a read error may be responsible. The rearrangement joins TRBV5-1 to TRBJ2-3; possibly TRBD2 for D (6 bases). This CDR3 has 15 amino acids. CDR1 SGHRS and CDR2 YFSETQ come from the germline V gene. The CDR3 coding sequence is TGCGCCAGCACCTTGGGAACCGGGACTACAGATACGCAGTATTTT. As protein: CASTLGTGTTDTQYF.

This clonotype occurred a few times. The chain joins TRBV6-2 or TRBV6-3 to TRBJ1-5; 9 bases map to TRBD1. The CDR3 consists of 17 residues. V was clipped by 6 bases and J by 9 bases; unmatched bases: 18. Germline loops: CDR1 MNHEY, CDR2 SVGEGT. This CDR3 reads CASSFLIRDRDYAPQHF. Written as DNA, the CDR3 is TGTGCCAGCAGCTTCCTTATCCGGGACAGGGATTACGCGCCCCAGCATTTT.

This clonotype came up once. V usage is TRBV11-2 and J usage is TRBJ2-1, with 7 bases lining up with TRBD2. CDR1 and CDR2 (germline): SGHAT, FQNNGV. The CDR3 is 16 amino acids. The junction had 9 bases not matched to a gene; V was cut back by 1 base and J by 6 bases. CDR3 DNA sequence: TGTGCCAGCAGCTTAGGGGGAGGGGCCCCTCCCAATGAGCAGTTCTTC. Its translation is CASSLGGGAPPNEQFF.

This chain connects TRBV28 to TRBJ1-2; D unresolved. V lost 6 bases and J lost 7, with 15 bases in between. CDR1 is MDHEN and CDR2 is SYDVKM in the germline V gene. The CDR3 contains 13 residues. The CDR3 DNA reads TGTGCCAGCAGCCTCAGGTCCCCACCTGGCTACACCTTC. This gives the protein CASSLRSPPGYTF.

At least ten counts were recorded for this clonotype. This chain links TRBV29-1 with TRBJ2-2; possibly TRBD2 for D (5 bases). The germline V gene encodes CDR1 SQVTM and CDR2 ANQGSEA. Trimming took off 6 bases at V and 4 bases at J, with 18 bases between the two ends. The CDR3 loop spans 15 amino acids. The CDR3 nucleotides are TGCAGCGTCTCTGACTTAAAACGGGGCACCGGGGAGCTGTTTTTT. It encodes CSVSDLKRGTGELFF.

The chain combines TRBV11-2 with TRBJ1-1, with 7 bases aligning to TRBD1. The CDR3 runs to 14 residues. CDR1 and CDR2 from the germline V gene are SGHAT and FQNNGV. V shed 5 bases and J 4 bases; nucleotides not matched to a gene: 7. CDR3 loop: CASSITGVVTEAFF. CDR3 sequence (DNA): TGTGCCAGCAGCATCACAGGGGTTGTCACTGAAGCTTTCTTT.